A single sample is the source of the 13 T cell receptor beta chains below, sequenced in a study of OX40 agonist ivuxolimab in advanced cancers. Clones were sequenced by immunoSEQ multiplex PCR, and TCRdb holds only the in-frame ones, with some missing. The sample has roughly 58,000 clones; roughly 89% are singletons. This specimen consisted of CD4+ or CD8+ T cells sorted from blood, obtained in a trial of the OX40 agonist ivuxolimab. The origin of the receptors is an adult with an advanced solid tumor such as melanoma, head and neck, liver or kidney cancer.

This chain connects TRBV19 to TRBJ2-7, with D possibly TRBD1 on 5 matching bases. Trimming pared 3 bases from V and 2 bases from J, leaving 11 bases between. The CDR3 consists of 14 residues. Germline V lookup: CDR1 LNHDA, CDR2 SQIVND (reference sequence). The CDR3 DNA is TGTGCCAGTAGTATCTTCCCGGACACCTACGAGCAGTACTTC. This translates into CASSIFPDTYEQYF.

The J gene is TRBJ1-3, the V gene TRBV4-2, with TRBD1 as a possible D gene (6 bases). CDR1 LGHNA and CDR2 YNFKEQ come from the germline V gene. This CDR3 is 16 amino acids long. The V and J ends lost 0 bases and 2 bases respectively, with 11 bases between them. The CDR3 is CASSQDWQGPGNTIYF. For the CDR3, the DNA is TGTGCCAGCAGCCAAGATTGGCAGGGGCCTGGAAACACCATATATTTT.

The CDR3 protein is CASSYAGLAGEKLFF. DNA of the CDR3: TGTGCCAGCAGTTACGCAGGGCTCGCGGGTGAAAAACTGTTTTTT. The chain couples TRBV6-6 to TRBJ1-4, with D possibly being TRBD1 (5 bases). V was clipped by 2 bases and J by 7 bases, with 14 bases between them. This CDR3 comprises 15 residues. Germline loops: CDR1 MNHNY, CDR2 SVGAGI (reference sequence).

This CDR3 reads CASSFPTNYGYTF. Here the CDR3 DNA reads TGTGCCAGCAGCTTCCCCACGAACTATGGCTACACCTTC. V is TRBV7-9 and J is TRBJ1-2, with D hard to call. The CDR3 sequence is 13 residues long. Trimming left V 3 bases short and J 2 bases short, with 7 bases between. CDR1 and CDR2 (germline): SEHNR, FQNEAQ (reference sequence).

The chain has TRBV28 and TRBJ2-5; 10 positions agree with TRBD2. The J segment lost 4 bases and the V segment lost 5 bases, leaving 10 bases of the junction unmatched. Germline-derived CDR1 and CDR2 are MDHEN and SYDVKM. This CDR3 has 16 amino acids. CDR3 DNA: TGTGCCAGCAGTCTTACCCTAGCGGGGGTCGTAGAGACCCAGTACTTC. It yields the protein CASSLTLAGVVETQYF.

The rearrangement uses TRBV7-3 and TRBJ1-5; perhaps TRBD1 as D (5 bases). Germline V lookup: CDR1 SGHTA, CDR2 FQGTGA. This CDR3 comprises 13 residues. The V and J ends lost 5 bases and 4 bases respectively, with 9 bases between them. The CDR3 region is CASSTRQNQPQHF. CDR3 coding DNA: TGTGCCAGCAGCACCCGACAGAATCAGCCCCAGCATTTT.

The J gene is TRBJ1-4, the V gene TRBV6-1; 11 bases are a match to TRBD1. This CDR3 has 15 amino acids. CDR1 and CDR2 from the germline V gene are MNHNS and SASEGT. Unmatched junction bases numbered 5, after V lost 5 bases and J lost 6 bases. The CDR3 spells CASSSRTGGDEKLFF. Here the CDR3 DNA reads TGTGCCAGCAGTTCGCGGACAGGGGGCGATGAAAAACTGTTTTTT.

The chain couples TRBV9 to TRBJ1-1; weak D call: TRBD1 (5 bases). The V end lost 0 bases, the J end lost 4 bases, and 10 bases lay between the germline ends. This CDR3 spans 14 amino acids. Germline-derived CDR1 and CDR2 are SGDLS and YYNGEE. The CDR3 region is CASSVDGGATEAFF. CDR3 DNA sequence: TGTGCCAGCAGCGTAGACGGGGGTGCCACTGAAGCTTTCTTT. Combining the CDR3 with reference TRBV9 and TRBJ1-1 gives the whole variable domain DSGVTQTPKHLITATGQRVTLRCSPRSGDLSVYWYQQSLDQGLQFLIQYYNGEERAKGNILERFSAQQFPDLHSELNLSSLELGDSALYFCASSVDGGATEAFFGQGTRLTVV.

The rearrangement joins TRBV6-1 to TRBJ2-3; TRBD2 agrees at 8 bases. Per germline, CDR1 MNHNS and CDR2 SASEGT. The CDR3 totals 13 residues. Unmatched junction bases numbered 11, after V lost 7 bases and J lost 11 bases. CDR3 sequence: CASTPTSGPVQYF. CDR3 nucleotide sequence: TGTGCCAGCACCCCTACTAGCGGACCAGTGCAGTATTTT.

The chain is built from TRBV5-1 and TRBJ2-7; D gene unclear. The CDR3 has 13 residues. CDR1 SGHRS and CDR2 YFSETQ come from the germline V gene. V lost 4 bases and J 3 bases, leaving 11 bases between the germline ends. The CDR3 sequence is CASSAGPNYEQYF. CDR3 in DNA: TGCGCCAGCAGCGCCGGGCCAAACTACGAGCAGTACTTC.

This clone showed up just once. The chain combines TRBV4-1 with TRBJ2-7; D not resolved. Germline values: CDR1 MGHRA, CDR2 YSYEKL. V dropped 1 base and J dropped 3 bases, with 13 bases sitting between them. This CDR3 spans 15 amino acids. In DNA, the CDR3 is TGCGCCAGCAGCCAAGCGCCCGCGACCCACTACGAGCAGTACTTC. Its protein product is CASSQAPATHYEQYF.

V gene TRBV29-1 combines with J gene TRBJ2-6; D unclear. This CDR3 has 15 amino acids. Germline assignment: CDR1 SQVTM and CDR2 ANQGSEA. Trimming pared 4 bases from V and 2 bases from J, leaving 12 bases between. CDR3 sequence: CSVANQFAGANVLTF. The DNA of the CDR3 is TGCAGCGTTGCGAATCAATTCGCTGGGGCCAACGTCCTGACTTTC.

The chain carries TRBV11-3 and TRBJ2-2; 8 bases align to TRBD1. CDR1 is SGHNT, CDR2 YENEEA, per germline. After removal of 5 bases from V and 7 bases from J, the junction contained 9 bases not matched to a gene. The CDR3 length is 15 residues. The CDR3 nucleotides read TGTGCCAGCAGCCCCGGGACAGGTGTGGACGGGGAGCTGTTTTTT. This encodes CASSPGTGVDGELFF.